The present TCR beta chain was sequenced within a study of T cell repertoires in cytomegalovirus infection. TCRdb recomputed calls from the reads with MiXCR, one row per CDR3 protein. The table lists 800,000 to 950,000 distinct CDR3 sequences, 30% to 35% of them singletons, with around 11% in the top ten. Concerning this clonotype itself: What it binds is not known.

V was pared by 8 bases and J by 7 bases, with 8 bases between. CDR3 length: 11 amino acids. Germline assignment: CDR1 SGHNT and CDR2 YENEEA. The chain uses TRBV11-3 and TRBJ2-2; the D gene could be TRBD1 or TRBD2 (5 bases each). Sequencing used cultured CD8+ T cells from PBMCs, obtained from culture after CMV antigen stimulation. This sequence originates from a human donor in good health (CMV status not recorded). Some clones in this sample may be carry-over from other donors' samples. The DNA of the CDR3 is TGTGCCAGCGGTGGGGGCGGGGAGCTGTTTTTT. Encoded protein: CASGGGGELFF.